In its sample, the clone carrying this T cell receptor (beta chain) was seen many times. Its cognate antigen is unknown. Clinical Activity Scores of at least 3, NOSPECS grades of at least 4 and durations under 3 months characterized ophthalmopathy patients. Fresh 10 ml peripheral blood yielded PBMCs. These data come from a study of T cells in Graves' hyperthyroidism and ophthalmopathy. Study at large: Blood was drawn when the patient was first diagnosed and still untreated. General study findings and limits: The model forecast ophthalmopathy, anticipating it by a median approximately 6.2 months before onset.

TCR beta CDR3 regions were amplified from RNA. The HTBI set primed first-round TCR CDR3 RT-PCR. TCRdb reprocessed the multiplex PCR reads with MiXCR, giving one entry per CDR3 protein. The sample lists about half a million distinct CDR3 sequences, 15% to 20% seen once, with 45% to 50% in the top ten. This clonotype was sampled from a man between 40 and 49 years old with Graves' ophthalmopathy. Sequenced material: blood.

For the CDR3, the DNA is TGTGCTAGCCGGCTTGGGGAGACCCAGTACTTC. Protein: CASRLGETQYF. The gene calls are TRBV12-5 and TRBJ2-5; no firm D call. The CDR3 covers 11 residues. In germline, CDR1 is LGHNT, CDR2 FRNRAP. The V end lost 9 bases, the J end lost 5 bases, and 10 bases lay between the germline ends.